A selection of T cell receptor beta chains follows, all from one sample in a study of blood T cell repertoires in COVID-19. The assay was immunoSEQ multiplex PCR, and TCRdb's table has in-frame clones only and misses some. Here the sample spans hundreds of thousands of clones, about nine tenths being singletons. Sequenced: peripheral blood. The source of these receptors is a woman between 50 and 59 years old with COVID-19, enrolled during active disease. CDR3s include the opening cysteine and the closing phenylalanine or tryptophan. Fields, in order: D gene, J gene, CDR3 length, clone size, V gene, CDR3 DNA, CDR3 protein. The D gene is left open where the match is weak. Size values are once, few and many counts, or a class for expanded clones, and some rows have none.

D gene: .; J gene: TRBJ1-2; CDR3 length: 14; clone size: many; V gene: TRBV6-5; CDR3 DNA: TGTGCCAGCAAGAGACACATGGACATCCATGGCTACACCTTC; CDR3 protein: CASKRHMDIHGYTF
D gene: TRBD2; J gene: TRBJ2-3; CDR3 length: 16; clone size: .; V gene: TRBV4-2; CDR3 DNA: TGTGCCAGCAGCCTAACCCGGGACTATCGCACAGATACGCAGTATTTT; CDR3 protein: CASSLTRDYRTDTQYF
D gene: TRBD2; J gene: TRBJ2-2; CDR3 length: 16; clone size: .; V gene: TRBV6-1; CDR3 DNA: TGTGCCAGCAGTGAAGCGGTAGCGGGGGGCACCGGGGAGCTGTTTTTT; CDR3 protein: CASSEAVAGGTGELFF
D gene: .; J gene: TRBJ1-2; CDR3 length: 13; clone size: .; V gene: TRBV27; CDR3 DNA: TGTGCCAGCAGTTTATCCCCCTCGGGTGGCTACACCTTC; CDR3 protein: CASSLSPSGGYTF
D gene: TRBD1; J gene: TRBJ2-7; CDR3 length: 15; clone size: .; V gene: TRBV3-1/TRBV3-2; CDR3 DNA: TGTGCCAGCAGCCCCGGGACAGGGAGAGGGTACGAGCAGTACTTC; CDR3 protein: CASSPGTGRGYEQYF
D gene: TRBD1; J gene: TRBJ2-7; CDR3 length: 15; clone size: .; V gene: TRBV3-1/TRBV3-2; CDR3 DNA: TGTGCCAGCAGCCACGCTGGACAGGGGATGAACGAGCAGTACTTC; CDR3 protein: CASSHAGQGMNEQYF
D gene: .; J gene: TRBJ2-7; CDR3 length: 12; clone size: .; V gene: TRBV12-3/TRBV12-4; CDR3 DNA: TGTGCCAGCAGCCTGCGTCCCTACGAGCAGTACTTC; CDR3 protein: CASSLRPYEQYF
D gene: TRBD1; J gene: TRBJ1-2; CDR3 length: 14; clone size: .; V gene: TRBV10-3; CDR3 DNA: TGTGCCATCAGCCGGACAGGGCAGGGCTATGGCTACACCTTC; CDR3 protein: CAISRTGQGYGYTF
D gene: .; J gene: TRBJ2-7; CDR3 length: 15; clone size: .; V gene: TRBV27; CDR3 DNA: TGTGCCAGCAGTCCTAACGGGGTCCATTCCTACGAGCAGTACTTC; CDR3 protein: CASSPNGVHSYEQYF
D gene: TRBD2; J gene: TRBJ2-4; CDR3 length: 15; clone size: once; V gene: TRBV28; CDR3 DNA: TGTGCCAGCAGTGCTAGCGGGGGGGCCAAAAACATTCAGTACTTC; CDR3 protein: CASSASGGAKNIQYF
D gene: .; J gene: TRBJ1-6; CDR3 length: 13; clone size: .; V gene: TRBV9; CDR3 DNA: TGTGCCAGCAGCCCCTTCCGCGATTCACCCCTCCACTTT; CDR3 protein: CASSPFRDSPLHF
D gene: .; J gene: TRBJ2-1; CDR3 length: 16; clone size: .; V gene: TRBV9; CDR3 DNA: TGTGCCAGCAGTGTGACCGGGACTTTACCAGACAATGAGCAGTTCTTC; CDR3 protein: CASSVTGTLPDNEQFF
D gene: .; J gene: TRBJ1-2; CDR3 length: 14; clone size: .; V gene: TRBV24-1; CDR3 DNA: TGTGCCACCAGTGATGTCGCGGGGCAGTATGGCTACACCTTC; CDR3 protein: CATSDVAGQYGYTF
D gene: .; J gene: TRBJ2-1; CDR3 length: 14; clone size: once; V gene: TRBV11-3; CDR3 DNA: TGTGCCAGCAGCTTTGGGGGGACCTACAATGAGCAGTTCTTC; CDR3 protein: CASSFGGTYNEQFF
D gene: .; J gene: TRBJ1-2; CDR3 length: 13; clone size: .; V gene: TRBV24-1; CDR3 DNA: TGTGCCAAAGGCAGGGCCTTGGACTATGGCTACACCTTC; CDR3 protein: CAKGRALDYGYTF
D gene: .; J gene: TRBJ2-2; CDR3 length: 13; clone size: .; V gene: TRBV12-3/TRBV12-4; CDR3 DNA: TGTGCCAGCAGCCCGGACTACACCGGGGAGCTGTTTTTT; CDR3 protein: CASSPDYTGELFF
D gene: .; J gene: TRBJ2-1; CDR3 length: 14; clone size: .; V gene: TRBV6-2/TRBV6-3; CDR3 DNA: TGTGCCAGCAGTTACGCGGGCGGATACAATGAGCAGTTCTTC; CDR3 protein: CASSYAGGYNEQFF
D gene: TRBD1; J gene: TRBJ1-2; CDR3 length: 14; clone size: .; V gene: TRBV2; CDR3 DNA: TGTGCCAGCAGTGAACAGGGGGCGGCCTATGGCTACACCTTC; CDR3 protein: CASSEQGAAYGYTF
D gene: TRBD1; J gene: TRBJ1-2; CDR3 length: 14; clone size: .; V gene: TRBV6-5; CDR3 DNA: TGTGCCAGCAGTCACAGGGGGAAAGTAAATGGCTACACCTTC; CDR3 protein: CASSHRGKVNGYTF
D gene: TRBD2; J gene: TRBJ2-3; CDR3 length: 16; clone size: .; V gene: TRBV7-8; CDR3 DNA: TGTGCCAGCAGCCGAGGGACTAGCGGGGGCTCAGATACGCAGTATTTT; CDR3 protein: CASSRGTSGGSDTQYF
D gene: .; J gene: TRBJ2-4; CDR3 length: 15; clone size: once; V gene: TRBV18; CDR3 DNA: TGTGCCAGCTCACCCCAGGGTATTGCCAAAAACATTCAGTACTTC; CDR3 protein: CASSPQGIAKNIQYF
D gene: TRBD2; J gene: TRBJ2-7; CDR3 length: 15; clone size: .; V gene: TRBV3-1/TRBV3-2; CDR3 DNA: TGTGCCAGCAGCAAGATTAGCGGGGGGAGGTACGAGCAGTACTTC; CDR3 protein: CASSKISGGRYEQYF
D gene: TRBD2; J gene: TRBJ2-1; CDR3 length: 19; clone size: .; V gene: TRBV11-2; CDR3 DNA: TGTGCCAGCGGCCCAAGCGGGGTCAGCATCTTTTTCTCCTACAATGAGCAGTTCTTC; CDR3 protein: CASGPSGVSIFFSYNEQFF
D gene: .; J gene: TRBJ2-4; CDR3 length: 12; clone size: once; V gene: TRBV6-2/TRBV6-3; CDR3 DNA: TGTGCCAGCAGTTACCCCCAGATGGTTCAGTACTTC; CDR3 protein: CASSYPQMVQYF
D gene: .; J gene: TRBJ2-2; CDR3 length: 14; clone size: .; V gene: TRBV19; CDR3 DNA: TGTGCCAGTAGTATAAGGGGTGGCACCGGGGAGCTGTTTTTT; CDR3 protein: CASSIRGGTGELFF
D gene: .; J gene: TRBJ2-7; CDR3 length: 14; clone size: .; V gene: TRBV5-6; CDR3 DNA: TGTGCCAGCAGCCCCGGGACTCCATGGGACGAGCAGTACTTC; CDR3 protein: CASSPGTPWDEQYF
D gene: .; J gene: TRBJ1-1; CDR3 length: 13; clone size: .; V gene: TRBV13; CDR3 DNA: TGTGCCAGCAGCTTAGCAGGGAACACTGAAGCTTTCTTT; CDR3 protein: CASSLAGNTEAFF
D gene: TRBD1; J gene: TRBJ1-5; CDR3 length: 15; clone size: .; V gene: TRBV5-4; CDR3 DNA: TGTGCCAGCAGCTTGGACGGACAGGTGGATCAGCCCCAGCATTTT; CDR3 protein: CASSLDGQVDQPQHF
D gene: TRBD1; J gene: TRBJ1-1; CDR3 length: 12; clone size: .; V gene: TRBV30; CDR3 DNA: TGTGCCCTGGGGACAGGGGGGATCGGAGCTTTCTTT; CDR3 protein: CALGTGGIGAFF
D gene: .; J gene: TRBJ2-5; CDR3 length: 14; clone size: .; V gene: TRBV9; CDR3 DNA: TGTGCCAGCAATCGTGGGGGAGGTCAAGAGACCCAGTACTTC; CDR3 protein: CASNRGGGQETQYF
D gene: TRBD1; J gene: TRBJ1-1; CDR3 length: 17; clone size: .; V gene: TRBV28; CDR3 DNA: TGTGCCAGCAGTATCCGGGACAGGGGGATGGAGAACACTGAAGCTTTCTTT; CDR3 protein: CASSIRDRGMENTEAFF
D gene: .; J gene: TRBJ2-5; CDR3 length: 15; clone size: .; V gene: TRBV27; CDR3 DNA: TGTGCCAGTAGAGAAGGCGGGGAATCCAGAGAGACCCAGTACTTC; CDR3 protein: CASREGGESRETQYF
D gene: TRBD2; J gene: TRBJ2-1; CDR3 length: 16; clone size: .; V gene: TRBV5-1; CDR3 DNA: TGCGCCAGCAGCCGGACTAGCGGGGGCCAATACAATGAGCAGTTCTTC; CDR3 protein: CASSRTSGGQYNEQFF
D gene: TRBD2; J gene: TRBJ2-2; CDR3 length: 14; clone size: .; V gene: TRBV2; CDR3 DNA: TGTGCCAGCCGGAGACGGGGAGGGGCCGGGGAGCTGTTTTTT; CDR3 protein: CASRRRGGAGELFF
D gene: TRBD1; J gene: TRBJ2-7; CDR3 length: 16; clone size: .; V gene: TRBV27; CDR3 DNA: TGTGCCAGCAGTTTTGGCGGGTTGACAGGGTCAGGGGAGCAGTACTTC; CDR3 protein: CASSFGGLTGSGEQYF
D gene: .; J gene: TRBJ1-2; CDR3 length: 17; clone size: .; V gene: TRBV15; CDR3 DNA: TGTGCCACCAGCAGAGGGCAGGGGATTGGGACTAACTATGGCTACACCTTC; CDR3 protein: CATSRGQGIGTNYGYTF
D gene: TRBD1; J gene: TRBJ1-1; CDR3 length: 15; clone size: .; V gene: TRBV7-9; CDR3 DNA: TGTGCCAGCAGCCGAAGGGGACAGGTGAACACTGAAGCTTTCTTT; CDR3 protein: CASSRRGQVNTEAFF
D gene: .; J gene: TRBJ2-5; CDR3 length: 11; clone size: once; V gene: TRBV20-1; CDR3 DNA: TGCAGTGCTAGACCCAGGGAGGCCCAGTACTTC; CDR3 protein: CSARPREAQYF
D gene: .; J gene: TRBJ1-3; CDR3 length: 15; clone size: .; V gene: TRBV5-4; CDR3 DNA: TGTGCCAGCAGCTTTGAGGGGGTCTCTGGAAACACCATATATTTT; CDR3 protein: CASSFEGVSGNTIYF
D gene: .; J gene: TRBJ1-6; CDR3 length: 13; clone size: few; V gene: TRBV3-1/TRBV3-2; CDR3 DNA: TGTGCCAGCAGCCAAGATAGGAGGGATTCCCTCCACTTT; CDR3 protein: CASSQDRRDSLHF
D gene: TRBD2; J gene: TRBJ2-4; CDR3 length: 19; clone size: .; V gene: TRBV5-1; CDR3 DNA: TGCGCCAGCAGCTCCAGACTAGCGGGTAGGTATAGGGTCAAAAACATTCAGTACTTC; CDR3 protein: CASSSRLAGRYRVKNIQYF
D gene: TRBD1; J gene: TRBJ1-1; CDR3 length: 16; clone size: .; V gene: TRBV5-1; CDR3 DNA: TGCGCCAGCAGCCCCTGGGACAGGGGTGCGAACACTGAAGCTTTCTTT; CDR3 protein: CASSPWDRGANTEAFF
D gene: TRBD1; J gene: TRBJ1-1; CDR3 length: 15; clone size: .; V gene: TRBV5-4; CDR3 DNA: TGTGCCAGCAGCTGGGACAGGCGTTGGAACACTGAAGCTTTCTTT; CDR3 protein: CASSWDRRWNTEAFF
D gene: TRBD1; J gene: TRBJ1-2; CDR3 length: 16; clone size: .; V gene: TRBV6-6; CDR3 DNA: TGTGCCAGCAGTTACACAGTGGACAGGTCAAGAAATGGCTACACCTTC; CDR3 protein: CASSYTVDRSRNGYTF
D gene: .; J gene: TRBJ1-1; CDR3 length: 15; clone size: .; V gene: TRBV19; CDR3 DNA: TGTGCCAGTACTTACTCAGGGGACCATAACACTGAAGCTTTCTTT; CDR3 protein: CASTYSGDHNTEAFF
D gene: .; J gene: TRBJ1-5; CDR3 length: 15; clone size: .; V gene: TRBV5-1; CDR3 DNA: TGCGCCAGCAGCTTAAGCGCCGGTGGCAATCAGCCCCAGCATTTT; CDR3 protein: CASSLSAGGNQPQHF
D gene: .; J gene: TRBJ1-4; CDR3 length: 14; clone size: .; V gene: TRBV4-1; CDR3 DNA: TGCGCCAGCAGCCAGGGGGGAAACTGGGAAAAACTGTTTTTT; CDR3 protein: CASSQGGNWEKLFF
D gene: .; J gene: TRBJ1-2; CDR3 length: 14; clone size: .; V gene: TRBV30; CDR3 DNA: TGTGCCTGGACTCGAGGCGACAGATCATATGGCTACACCTTC; CDR3 protein: CAWTRGDRSYGYTF